These 18 T cell receptor beta chains originate from one sample sequenced in a study of CD8 T cells in Susac syndrome. The RNA, about 0.45 to 1 ug, was put through reverse transcription using random hexamers. TCRdb itself ran the immunoSEQ multiplex PCR reads through MiXCR, one entry per CDR3 protein. The table has roughly 130,000 distinct CDR3 sequences, 90% to 95% seen once. The source material was CD4+ T cells from PBMCs. The source is a human donor in good health.

This chain connects TRBV12-3 or TRBV12-4 to TRBJ1-5; tentatively, D is TRBD1 (5 bases). CDR3 length: 14 amino acids. Trimming cost V 5 bases and J 5 bases, with 13 bases left between them. The CDR3 region is CASSQTDPHQPQHF. In nucleotides, the CDR3 is TGTGCCAGCAGTCAGACAGACCCCCATCAGCCCCAGCATTTT.

The chain uses TRBV3-1 and TRBJ2-3; D possibly corresponds to TRBD2 (6 bases). CDR1 LGHDT and CDR2 YNNKEL come from the germline V gene (reference sequence). This CDR3 is built from 15 residues. Trimming removed 5 bases from V and 0 bases from J, with 12 bases in between. The CDR3, as DNA: TGTGCCAGCAGCGCCCGGGGGTCGAGCACAGATACGCAGTATTTT. It yields the protein CASSARGSSTDTQYF.

This chain links TRBV25-1 with TRBJ2-3; TRBD2 matches 15 bases. Germline CDR1 and CDR2: MGHDK and SYGVNS. This CDR3 is built from 17 residues. Trimming cost V 0 bases and J 8 bases; bases outside gene matches: 6. CDR3 nucleotides: TGTGCCAGCAGTGAATATGAGGGACTAGCGGGAGGTGGTACGCAGTATTTT. Translation: CASSEYEGLAGGGTQYF. The complete variable domain, with remaining parts taken from reference TRBV25-1 and TRBJ2-3, reads EADIYQTPRYLVIGTGKKITLECSQTMGHDKMYWYQQDPGMELHLIHYSYGVNSTEKGDLSSESTVSRIRTEHFPLTLESARPSHTSQYLCASSEYEGLAGGGTQYFGPGTRLTVL.

The rearrangement joins TRBV30 to TRBJ2-2; maybe TRBD2 (6 bases). The CDR3 has 15 amino acids. V was shortened by 7 bases and J by 7 bases, with 22 bases between the two germline ends. CDR1 and CDR2 from the germline V gene are GTSNPN and SVGIG (reference sequence). This chain's CDR3 is CAYTGSSIQVGELFF. The DNA of the CDR3 is TGTGCCTACACCGGGAGCTCAATTCAGGTCGGGGAGCTGTTTTTT.

V usage is TRBV5-1 and J usage is TRBJ2-3, with TRBD2 as a possible D gene (5 bases). The CDR3 sequence is 16 residues long. Trimming took off 3 bases at V and 2 bases at J, with 16 bases between the two ends. From germline, CDR1 is SGHRS and CDR2 YFSETQ. The CDR3 region is CASSSGMAADTDTQYF. CDR3 in DNA: TGCGCCAGCAGCTCGGGAATGGCCGCGGACACAGATACGCAGTATTTT.

The chain employs TRBV4-1 and TRBJ2-3, with D unresolved. With 5 bases removed from V and 2 bases from J, the gap between germline ends came to 20 bases. CDR1 is MGHRA, CDR2 YSYEKL, per germline. This CDR3 region has 17 residues. The CDR3 DNA follows: TGCGCCAGCAGCGTCAGCGCTGGGCGACGATCCACAGATACGCAGTATTTT. The encoded protein is CASSVSAGRRSTDTQYF.

This CDR3 is CASSSLTTEKLFF. As DNA, the CDR3 is TGTGCCAGCAGTTCTCTTACGACTGAAAAACTGTTTTTT. The chain combines TRBV28 with TRBJ1-4; unclear D gene. The CDR3 sequence is 13 residues long. The V gene's germline CDR1 is MDHEN and CDR2 SYDVKM. Between the trimmed V and J ends, which lost 4 bases and 7 bases, there was a span of 10 bases. The whole variable domain, remainder taken from reference TRBV28 and TRBJ1-4, is DVKVTQSSRYLVKRTGEKVFLECVQDMDHENMFWYRQDPGLGLRLIYFSYDVKMKEKGDIPEGYSVSREKKERFSLILESASTNQTSMYLCASSSLTTEKLFFGSGTQLSVL.

The table lists this clonotype with a count of one. V usage is TRBV5-1 and J usage is TRBJ2-7; perhaps TRBD1 as D (5 bases). This CDR3 spans 15 amino acids. The germline CDR1 and CDR2 sequences are SGHRS and YFSETQ. The ends were cut back, 4 bases at V and 7 bases at J, with 21 bases in the middle. CDR3 bases: TGCGCCAGCAGCCCTCGTCGGCAGGGATCTGGAGAGCAGTACTTC. Its protein product is CASSPRRQGSGEQYF.

The chain couples TRBV6-5 to TRBJ2-1, with 9 bases lining up with TRBD1. J lost 4 bases, V lost 1 base, and 2 bases had no gene match. This CDR3 contains 15 residues. Germline-derived CDR1 and CDR2 are MNHEY and SVGAGI. This chain's CDR3 is CASSYWTGEYNEQFF. As DNA, the CDR3 is TGTGCCAGCAGTTACTGGACAGGGGAATACAATGAGCAGTTCTTC.

The chain is built from TRBV29-1 and TRBJ2-2, with TRBD1 identical over 8 bases. This CDR3 has 15 amino acids. The trim removed 7 bases at V and 1 base at J, leaving 8 bases unmatched. CDR1 and CDR2 (germline): SQVTM, ANQGSEA. In DNA, the CDR3 is TGCAGCGCCCGGGACAGGAGTTTGAACACCGGGGAGCTGTTTTTT. Its translation: CSARDRSLNTGELFF.

This sequence joins TRBV6-6 and TRBJ2-1; tentative D call: TRBD2 (7 bases). V shed 5 bases and J shed 5 bases, with 16 bases lying between them. This CDR3 has 15 amino acids. Germline V gene data show CDR1 as MNHNY and CDR2 as SVGAGI (reference sequence). CDR3 amino acids: CASSPGVAGDNEQFF. The CDR3 DNA is TGTGCCAGCAGTCCAGGGGTAGCGGGTGACAATGAGCAGTTCTTC.

The chain uses TRBV12-3 or TRBV12-4 and TRBJ2-2; D ambiguous. The CDR3 is 11 residues long. V was pared by 6 bases and J by 7 bases, with 6 bases between. CDR3 DNA: TGTGCCAGCAGCCCGGGCGGGGAGCTGTTTTTT. It specifies CASSPGGELFF.

The V gene is TRBV12-3 or TRBV12-4, the J gene TRBJ2-1; the match to TRBD2 covers 15 bases. Unmatched junction bases numbered 9, after V lost 5 bases and J lost 7 bases. The CDR3 is 17 residues long. Here the CDR3 DNA reads TGTGCCAGCAGTCCTCGGACTAGCGGGAGGGCCTGGAATGAGCAGTTCTTC. Amino acid sequence: CASSPRTSGRAWNEQFF.

This clonotype occurred once. This chain uses TRBV14 with TRBJ2-4; D might be TRBD1 (5 bases). CDR3 length: 17 residues. Trimming cost V 1 base and J 0 bases, with 13 bases left between them. Germline V gene data show CDR1 as SGHDN and CDR2 as FVKESK. The CDR3 loop reads CASSQAGQTVAKNIQYF. CDR3 nucleotide sequence: TGTGCCAGCAGCCAAGCAGGACAAACCGTAGCCAAAAACATTCAGTACTTC. Variable domain in full (rest from reference TRBV14 and TRBJ2-4): EAGVTQFPSHSVIEKGQTVTLRCDPISGHDNLYWYRRVMGKEIKFLLHFVKESKQDESGMPNNRFLAERTGGTYSTLKVQPAELEDSGVYFCASSQAGQTVAKNIQYFGAGTRLSVL.

The CDR3 DNA reads as TGTGCCAGCAGCCTGAGTGTGAACGAGCAGTACTTC. The encoded protein is CASSLSVNEQYF. The chain employs TRBV7-2 and TRBJ2-7; D is undetermined. With 5 bases removed from V and 5 bases from J, the gap between germline ends came to 10 bases. The CDR3 is 12 amino acids. Looked up from germline, CDR1 is SGHTA and CDR2 is FQGNSA.

V gene TRBV3-1 combines with J gene TRBJ2-7, with a weak D call TRBD2 (6 bases). Germline-derived CDR1 and CDR2 are LGHDT and YNNKEL (reference sequence). Trimming cost V 0 bases and J 3 bases, with 9 bases left between them. The CDR3 has 14 amino acids. The CDR3 DNA reads TGTGCCAGCAGCCAAGATTGGGGGGTCTACGAGCAGTACTTC. Its translation is CASSQDWGVYEQYF.

V is TRBV6-5 and J is TRBJ1-2; the D gene is possibly TRBD1 (6 bases). Germline CDR1 reads MNHEY; CDR2 reads SVGAGI. Trimming removed 10 bases from V and 4 bases from J, with 19 bases in between. The CDR3 spans 14 residues. The CDR3 region is CATRPTGRTYGYTF. The CDR3 nucleotides read TGTGCCACTAGGCCGACAGGACGAACCTATGGCTACACCTTC.

The CDR3 sequence: CASSPRDSGFLDEQFF. CDR3 coding DNA: TGTGCCAGCAGCCCCCGGGACAGTGGGTTTCTGGATGAGCAGTTCTTC. The chain combines TRBV4-2 with TRBJ2-1, with 7 positions matching TRBD1. The CDR3 has 16 amino acids. The germline V gene has CDR1 LGHNA and CDR2 YNFKEQ. Trimming at V came to 4 bases and at J to 8 bases, leaving 14 bases not matched to a gene.